This T cell receptor (beta chain) comes out of a study of blood T cells in healthy people across ages. Overall study context: Capture via template switching afforded approximately one barcoded beta molecule per two T cells.

Notes on the study in general: Donor CMV status was unknown, possibly confounding expanded clonotype changes.

With regard to this clonotype: Its antigen is unidentified.

A J-beta primer mix and a sample-barcoded 5' primer were used in a second PCR of roughly 7 to 12 cycles. TCRdb analysed the 5' RACE reads with MiXCR anew, one entry per CDR3 protein. The table records about 680,000 distinct CDR3 sequences, 45% to 50% of them present only once. Peripheral blood from each donor was collected in a volume of roughly 9.2 milliliters. The germline gives CDR1 DFQATT, CDR2 SNEGSKA (reference sequence). Trimming took off 6 bases at V and 0 bases at J, with 12 bases between the two ends. The CDR3 runs 14 residues. The receptor was isolated from a woman in her sixties or seventies in good health. This rearrangement joins TRBV20-1 to TRBJ2-1; maybe TRBD2 (6 bases). Material: blood. The CDR3 protein is CSALMGGSYNEQFF. CDR3 coding DNA: TGCAGTGCCCTGATGGGGGGCTCCTACAATGAGCAGTTCTTC.